The clone carrying this T cell receptor beta chain was counted only a few times. The germline gene is not matched at one end of the junction; a read error may be the cause. Produced via immunoSEQ multiplex PCR; TCRdb's table is partial and in-frame only. Among about 110,000 clones, around four fifths were seen once, and the ten largest hold around 6.6%. This sample is part of a study of control samples from healthy donors and cancer patients. CDR3 length equals 11 residues. Germline loops: CDR1 SGHNT, CDR2 YYREEE (reference sequence). This clonotype was obtained from a man between 18 and 29 years old in good health. Sequenced: blood. The chain uses TRBV5-4 and TRBJ1-3, with 8 bases fitting TRBD1. The DNA of the CDR3 is TGTGCCAGCAGCATCGGACAGGGCTGGGATTTT. Encoded protein: CASSIGQGWDF.